Sequencing of this T cell receptor beta chain was carried out in a study of blood T cell repertoires in COVID-19. Those enrolled, adults aged roughly 18 to 100 years, came from some 23 US areas. Participant-given clinical history determined each cohort assignment. Only one count was recorded for this clone. The V end lost 2 bases, the J end lost 0 bases, and 17 bases lay between the germline ends. The CDR3 is made up of 18 amino acids. Germline-derived CDR1 and CDR2 are KGHSH and LQKENI. Profiled with immunoSEQ multiplex PCR; TCRdb holds only in-frame clones, not every one. The sample has about 250,000 clones, approximately 85% seen once.

Sequencing was done on a sample of PBMCs or T cells enriched from blood (not recorded which). This TCR derives from a woman aged 45-59 years with acute COVID-19. The chain carries TRBV18 and TRBJ1-5; D gene uncertain. The DNA of the CDR3 is TGTGCCAGCTCACCAGGCCGACGGAGCCCTTATAGCAATCAGCCCCAGCATTTT. Protein product: CASSPGRRSPYSNQPQHF.